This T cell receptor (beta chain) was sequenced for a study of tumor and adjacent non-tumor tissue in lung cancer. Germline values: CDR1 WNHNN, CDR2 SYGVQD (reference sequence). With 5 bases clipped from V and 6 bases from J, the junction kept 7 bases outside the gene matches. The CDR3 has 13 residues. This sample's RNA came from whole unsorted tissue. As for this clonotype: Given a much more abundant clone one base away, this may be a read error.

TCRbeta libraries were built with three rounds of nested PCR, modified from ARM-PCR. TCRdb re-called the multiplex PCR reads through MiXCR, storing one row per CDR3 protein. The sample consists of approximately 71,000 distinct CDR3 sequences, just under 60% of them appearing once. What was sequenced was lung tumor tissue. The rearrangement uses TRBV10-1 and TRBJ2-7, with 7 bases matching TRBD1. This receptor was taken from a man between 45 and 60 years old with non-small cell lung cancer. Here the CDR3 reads CASSLGTEFEQYF. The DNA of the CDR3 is TGCGCCAGCAGTCTGGGGACAGAGTTCGAGCAGTACTTC.